One and the same sample provided the 14 T cell receptor beta chains below, sequenced in a study of shared clonotypes between healthy human individuals. Terminally differentiated effector memory CD45RA+ cells were excluded by CCR7 positive selection of CD45RO-negative cells. Method: immunoSEQ multiplex PCR; TCRdb's copy keeps in-frame clones and lacks some. This sample has millions of clones, with approximately 94% found just once. The specimen was naive CD8+ T cells from PBMCs. These TCRs come from a man aged 18-30 years in good health. Some clones in this sample may be carry-over from other donors' samples.

The chain couples TRBV27 to TRBJ1-5; TRBD1 agrees at 8 bases. The CDR3 has 15 amino acids. The V segment lost 5 bases and the J segment 7 bases; nucleotides outside the gene matches: 10. Per germline, CDR1 MNHEY and CDR2 SMNVEV (reference sequence). The CDR3 DNA is TGTGCCAGCAGTCCCAACGCAGGGGGCTGGCAGCCCCAGCATTTT. Translating gives CASSPNAGGWQPQHF.

The chain combines TRBV2 with TRBJ1-6; D perhaps matches TRBD1 (6 bases). V was clipped by 7 bases and J by 7 bases, with 17 bases between them. CDR3 length: 15 residues. Germline values: CDR1 SNHLY, CDR2 FYNNEI. Written as DNA, the CDR3 is TGTGCCAGCATGACCGAAAGACAGGAGAATTCACCCCTCCACTTT. Translated, it gives CASMTERQENSPLHF.

With respect to this clone: It is likely a read error, because the conserved phenylalanine at the end of the CDR3 is missing. No DNA is shown, since the ends of the CDR3 on it are uncertain; the CDR3 is the one TCRdb lists. V and J are TRBV11-3 and TRBJ1-1; TRBD1, the table's D call, lacks a check against the DNA. The CDR3 is made up of 11 amino acids, end residues included. The germline CDR1 and CDR2 sequences are SGHNT and YENEEA. This CDR3 reads CASSLGRTPPI.

The chain employs TRBV28 and TRBJ2-7; unclear D gene. Trimming pared 7 bases from V and 3 bases from J, leaving 16 bases between. CDR1 is MDHEN, CDR2 SYDVKM, per germline. The CDR3 covers 14 residues. The CDR3 DNA reads TGTGCCAGCACCCATCAAGGAATGGTCTACGAGCAGTACTTC. It encodes CASTHQGMVYEQYF. Complete variable domain (other parts from reference TRBV28 and TRBJ2-7): DVKVTQSSRYLVKRTGEKVFLECVQDMDHENMFWYRQDPGLGLRLIYFSYDVKMKEKGDIPEGYSVSREKKERFSLILESASTNQTSMYLCASTHQGMVYEQYFGPGTRLTVT.

This chain links TRBV10-2 with TRBJ1-1, with 7 bases aligning to TRBD1. The V segment lost 6 bases and the J segment 3 bases; nucleotides outside the gene matches: 7. Germline assignment: CDR1 WSHSY and CDR2 SAAADI. The CDR3 is 14 residues long. The DNA of the CDR3 is TGCGCCAGCAGCGTCCGAGGGGGCTACACTGAAGCTTTCTTT. Its protein is CASSVRGGYTEAFF.

The rearrangement uses TRBV27 and TRBJ2-3; 8 bases map to TRBD1. The CDR3 is 17 residues long. V lost 3 bases, J lost 3 bases, and 11 bases stayed unmatched. CDR1 and CDR2 (germline): MNHEY, SMNVEV (reference sequence). DNA of the CDR3: TGTGCCAGCAGTTTCCTAACGACAGGGGTGGGTACAGATACGCAGTATTTT. Translation gives CASSFLTTGVGTDTQYF.

This sequence joins TRBV6-1 and TRBJ2-7; TRBD2 is a possible D gene (7 bases). Per germline, CDR1 MNHNS and CDR2 SASEGT. The V and J ends lost 8 bases and 0 bases respectively, with 17 bases between them. The CDR3 is 15 amino acids. CDR3 protein: CASHLRGGTSYEQYF. The CDR3 region has the DNA TGTGCCAGCCACCTAAGGGGGGGGACCTCCTACGAGCAGTACTTC.

The chain combines TRBV10-3 with TRBJ2-7; D remains ambiguous. CDR1 and CDR2 (germline): ENHRY, SYGVKD. This CDR3 contains 15 residues. V lost 3 bases and J 3 bases, leaving 15 bases between the germline ends. The DNA for the CDR3 is TGTGCCATCAGTGATCAGGCGAGTCCGAACTACGAGCAGTACTTC. Translation: CAISDQASPNYEQYF.

V is TRBV9 and J is TRBJ2-7; possibly TRBD2 for D (6 bases). Trimming removed 3 bases from V and 2 bases from J, with 12 bases in between. Germline V gene sequence: CDR1 SGDLS, CDR2 YYNGEE. This CDR3 is built from 14 residues. The CDR3 loop is CASSGAGNTYEQYF. The CDR3 nucleotides are TGTGCCAGCAGCGGGGCGGGAAATACCTACGAGCAGTACTTC.

The CDR3 DNA sequence: TGTGCCAGCAGCTTATATGCCGCCGACCCCCTGAGCTACACCTTC. It is translated as CASSLYAADPLSYTF. The chain links TRBV7-3 to TRBJ1-2; D is unresolved. CDR1 and CDR2 (germline): SGHTA, FQGTGA. The CDR3 is 15 residues long. Trimming took 2 bases from V and 9 from J, leaving 19 bases between them.

The rearrangement uses TRBV7-8 and TRBJ2-3, with D tentatively TRBD1 or TRBD2 (5 bases each). This CDR3 has 15 amino acids. CDR1 is SGHVS, CDR2 FQNEAQ, per germline. The V gene lost 5 bases and the J gene lost 6 bases, with 18 bases spanning the gap. CDR3 DNA sequence: TGTGCCAGCAGCATCATCTTGGGGGACGAGGATACGCAGTATTTT. Translating it yields CASSIILGDEDTQYF.

On this clone: The identical CDR3 is also encoded by other nucleotide sequences in the sample. The chain couples TRBV5-5 to TRBJ2-7, with D unclear. Germline V CDR1 and CDR2: SGHKS, YYEKEE (reference sequence). The CDR3 runs to 11 residues. V lost 0 bases and J 2 bases, leaving 0 bases between the germline ends. The CDR3 DNA sequence: TGTGCCAGCAGCTTGGCCTACGAGCAGTACTTC. Translation: CASSLAYEQYF.

The V and J genes are TRBV5-1 and TRBJ2-2; TRBD1 aligns across 7 bases. The CDR3 contains 12 residues. The germline gives CDR1 SGHRS, CDR2 YFSETQ. Trimming took 4 bases from V and 6 from J; bases not matched to a gene: 0. The CDR3 DNA follows: TGCGCCAGCAGCGGGACAGCCGGGGAGCTGTTTTTT. This translates into CASSGTAGELFF. Full variable domain (remainder filled in from reference TRBV5-1 and TRBJ2-2): KAGVTQTPRYLIKTRGQQVTLSCSPISGHRSVSWYQQTPGQGLQFLFEYFSETQRNKGNFPGRFSGRQFSNSRSEMNVSTLELGDSALYLCASSGTAGELFFGEGSRLTVL.

This clone appeared once. V usage is TRBV9 and J usage is TRBJ2-7; no clear D gene. The V end lost 4 bases, the J end lost 6 bases, and 14 bases lay between the germline ends. CDR3 length equals 13 residues. Germline loops: CDR1 SGDLS, CDR2 YYNGEE. Written as DNA, the CDR3 is TGTGCCAGCAGCCGAGATGGGCCTCTCGAGCAGTACTTC. Its protein product is CASSRDGPLEQYF.